This TCR beta chain originates from a study of shared T cell receptors in the human thymus. The method was immunoSEQ multiplex PCR; TCRdb's version includes in-frame clones alone and lacks a portion of them. The sample comprises 550,000 to 800,000 clones, 70% to 90% of which are singletons, and about 0.0098% rests with the top ten. Looked up from germline, CDR1 is MNHGY and CDR2 is SVAAGI. After removal of 6 bases from V and 4 bases from J, the junction contained 12 bases not matched to a gene. This CDR3 has 17 amino acids. The data also belong to a second study, concerning human thymus T cells. As reported in that work: Congenital heart defects were the reason for the corrective surgery that the donors, healthy Finnish infants, were having. Thymus specimens were resections from corrective heart surgery. Seemingly biased V and J gene usage marked thymic and blood repertoires. Unrelated individuals had highly overlapping thymic repertoires, as reported in related research.

This clonotype was sampled from a girl under two years old with a congenital heart defect. The chain uses TRBV6-9 and TRBJ1-1, with 12 bases matching TRBD1. What was sequenced was thymocytes. In DNA form, the CDR3 reads TGTGCCAGCAGGAGATCCCGGGACAGGGGGCGGGTCACTGAAGCTTTCTTT. Translating gives CASRRSRDRGRVTEAFF.